These T cell receptor beta chains were read from a single sample in a study of response to subunit inactivated influenza vaccine. MiXCR, run by TCRdb on the RT-PCR reads, gives a single entry per CDR3 protein. The sample lists about 570,000 distinct CDR3 sequences, 11% seen once, with approximately 11% in the top ten. These same data were also listed under a study on T cells expressing NK-cell markers.

The sequenced sample was PBMCs from blood, obtained on the day of vaccination. The receptors originated from a man aged 50-60 years who received an inactivated influenza vaccine. The CDR3 runs from the conserved cysteine through the conserved F or W. A D gene is named only where the DNA matches it firmly. Part of the rows lack a size; the others show once, few, many or a class for expanded clones.

V	J	size	D	CDR3	DNA
TRBV20-1	TRBJ2-1	.	.	CSARDSRGGWYNEQFF	TGCAGTGCTAGAGATTCGAGGGGGGGCTGGTACAATGAGCAGTTCTTC
TRBV4-1	TRBJ2-7	few	.	CASSHSSGYRSYEQYF	TGCGCCAGCAGCCACTCCTCAGGCTACAGGTCCTACGAGCAGTACTTC
TRBV6-4	TRBJ2-1	.	TRBD2	CASSDRLAGVASYNEQFF	TGTGCCAGCAGTGACCGACTAGCGGGAGTCGCATCCTACAATGAGCAGTTCTTC
TRBV27	TRBJ1-1	many	.	CASSQRGFAEAFF	TGTGCCAGCAGTCAACGGGGGTTCGCTGAAGCTTTCTTT
TRBV9	TRBJ2-2	.	TRBD2	CASSLSGSFSGELFF	TGTGCCAGCAGCCTGAGCGGGAGTTTCTCCGGGGAGCTGTTTTTT
TRBV12-5	TRBJ2-1	few	.	CASGLVLGERGKSYNEQFF	TGTGCTAGTGGTTTGGTACTTGGGGAGAGGGGGAAGTCCTACAATGAGCAGTTCTTC
TRBV6-2/TRBV6-3	TRBJ1-5	.	.	CASSYGFRTGRSNQPQHF	TGTGCCAGCAGTTACGGATTCAGGACCGGTCGTAGCAATCAGCCCCAGCATTTT
TRBV4-3	TRBJ2-3	many	TRBD2	CASSQGPSGNTDTQYF	TGCGCCAGCAGCCAGGGTCCTAGCGGGAACACAGATACGCAGTATTTT
TRBV18	TRBJ2-1	many	.	CASGKQGVENEQFF	TGTGCCAGCGGGAAACAGGGTGTGGAGAATGAGCAGTTCTTC
TRBV12-3/TRBV12-4	TRBJ2-1	many	.	CASRSQNRVGQFF	TGTGCCAGCAGATCCCAAAACAGGGTCGGGCAGTTCTTC
TRBV2	TRBJ2-2	few	.	CASSPLTGGGSGELFF	TGTGCCAGCAGTCCCCTCACAGGGGGGGGGTCCGGGGAGCTGTTTTTT
TRBV15	TRBJ2-7	.	.	CATSRGLDSYEQYF	TGTGCCACCAGCAGGGGCCTGGACAGCTACGAGCAGTACTTC
TRBV12-3/TRBV12-4	TRBJ1-5	.	TRBD1	CASKLTGAVEQPQHF	TGTGCCAGCAAACTGACAGGGGCGGTAGAACAGCCCCAGCATTTT
TRBV4-2	TRBJ2-1	many	.	CASSQERRDNEQFF	TGTGCCAGCAGCCAAGAAAGGCGGGACAATGAGCAGTTCTTC
TRBV20-1	TRBJ2-3	few	TRBD2	CSARTSGYLTDTQYF	TGCAGTGCTCGAACTAGCGGCTACCTCACAGATACGCAGTATTTT
TRBV20-1	TRBJ1-2	.	.	CSARGGGRNYGYTF	TGCAGTGCTAGGGGTGGGGGGCGCAACTATGGCTACACCTTC
TRBV20-1	TRBJ1-4	.	TRBD1	CSANDRDPGVLFF	TGCAGTGCTAACGACAGGGACCCAGGAGTACTGTTTTTT
TRBV12-3/TRBV12-4	TRBJ2-3	many	.	CASSSRGTDTQYF	TGTGCCAGCAGCTCCAGAGGCACAGATACGCAGTATTTT
TRBV10-3	TRBJ2-7	few	TRBD2	CAISNTGTSGLYEQYF	TGTGCCATCAGTAATACCGGGACTAGCGGGTTATACGAGCAGTACTTC
TRBV29-1	TRBJ2-1	.	TRBD2	CSVDQLAGVRNEQFF	TGCAGCGTTGACCAACTAGCGGGAGTTAGGAATGAGCAGTTCTTC